The entry below gives a single T cell receptor beta chain sequence along with its context. This entry comes from a study of identifying expanded T cells in peripheral blood. Germline CDR1 reads SGHTA; CDR2 reads FQGNSA. V was pared by 3 bases and J by 5 bases, with 5 bases of the junction left unmatched. CDR3 size: 14 residues. Here immunoSEQ multiplex PCR was the method, and the copy in TCRdb shows in-frame clones only, minus some. This table holds around 130,000 clones, less than 90% found once. This sequence was found in a person between 18 and 69 years old in good health. This chain joins TRBV7-2 and TRBJ2-5; 8 bases are a match to TRBD2. The sequenced sample consisted of blood. The CDR3 region has the DNA TGTGCCAGCAGCTTCAGCGGGGGCGGGGAGACCCAGTACTTC. Protein sequence: CASSFSGGGETQYF.